These 24 T cell receptor beta chains originate from one sample sequenced in a study of early T cells in non-severe SARS-CoV-2 infection. TCRdb re-derived calls from the 5' RACE reads in MiXCR, one entry per CDR3 protein. The sample contains 60,000 or so distinct CDR3 sequences, over 9.5% of which appear only once. The material sequenced was whole blood. The origin of the receptors is an adult who was a healthcare worker with PCR-confirmed SARS-CoV-2 infection or an uninfected control (not recorded which).

The V call is TRBV7-9, the J call TRBJ1-2; 9 nucleotides match TRBD1. Germline-derived CDR1 and CDR2 are SEHNR and FQNEAQ (reference sequence). The CDR3 length is 14 residues. With 7 bases clipped from V and 5 bases from J, the junction kept 8 bases outside the gene matches. The CDR3 protein is CASTIQGAGYGYTF. The DNA for the CDR3 is TGTGCCAGCACCATACAGGGGGCAGGGTATGGCTACACCTTC.

This clonotype came up a few times. The rearrangement uses TRBV7-6 and TRBJ1-6, with 10 nucleotides matching TRBD1. CDR3 size: 15 residues. The V and J ends lost 5 bases and 9 bases, in that order; junction bases with no gene match: 7. The germline V gene encodes CDR1 SGHVS and CDR2 FNYEAQ. CDR3 sequence (DNA): TGTGCCAGCAGCCAGCTGACAGGGGGCTTTTCACCCCTCCACTTT. It translates to CASSQLTGGFSPLHF.

The CDR3 region is CASSSQGVLTADTQYF. The CDR3 DNA sequence: TGTGCCAGCAGCTCCCAAGGGGTTTTAACGGCAGATACGCAGTATTTT. This sequence joins TRBV7-2 and TRBJ2-3, with D tentatively TRBD1 (5 bases). The CDR3 has 16 residues. The ends were cut back, 4 bases at V and 4 bases at J, with 18 bases in the middle. CDR1 is SGHTA and CDR2 is FQGNSA in the germline V gene. Full variable domain (outside the CDR3, taken from reference TRBV7-2 and TRBJ2-3): GAGVSQSPSNKVTEKGKDVELRCDPISGHTALYWYRQSLGQGLEFLIYFQGNSAPDKSGLPSDRFSAERTGGSVSTLTIQRTQQEDSAVYLCASSSQGVLTADTQYFGPGTRLTVL.

This clonotype was seen many times. This rearrangement joins TRBV6-1 to TRBJ1-4, with D possibly matching TRBD1 (5 bases). The CDR3 totals 13 residues. In germline, CDR1 is MNHNS, CDR2 SASEGT. Trimming cost V 7 bases and J 8 bases, with 14 bases left between them. In DNA form, the CDR3 reads TGTGCCAGCAATCAGGGCTTTTACGAAAAACTGTTTTTT. Protein product: CASNQGFYEKLFF.

In its sample, this clonotype was seen a few times. The V gene is TRBV6-6, the J gene TRBJ1-2; 7 bases match TRBD1. In germline, CDR1 is MNHNY, CDR2 SVGAGI (reference sequence). With V trimmed by 7 bases and J by 4 bases, 6 bases remained unmatched. CDR3 size: 13 residues. CDR3 protein: CASTARTGYGYTF. The DNA of the CDR3 is TGTGCCAGCACAGCACGGACAGGCTATGGCTACACCTTC.

This clonotype was seen only a few times. This rearrangement joins TRBV7-9 to TRBJ2-7; D perhaps matches TRBD1 (6 bases). Per the germline V gene, CDR1 is SEHNR and CDR2 is FQNEAQ (reference sequence). The CDR3 covers 13 residues. With 5 bases removed from V and 0 bases from J, the gap between germline ends came to 8 bases. CDR3 residues: CASSRDTSYEQYF. The CDR3 bases are TGTGCCAGCAGCCGGGACACCTCCTACGAGCAGTACTTC.

There are a few counts of this clonotype. DNA of the CDR3: TGTGCCAGCAAGTTAACTAGCGGATGGAGCTCTGGGGCCAACGTCCTGACTTTC. This gives the protein CASKLTSGWSSGANVLTF. This chain connects TRBV12-3 or TRBV12-4 to TRBJ2-6; 8 bases align to TRBD2. CDR3 length: 18 residues. Losses at the gene ends were 7 bases for V and 0 bases for J; bases not matched to a gene: 11.

This clonotype was recorded many times. V is TRBV5-4 and J is TRBJ2-3; no clear D. Per germline, CDR1 SGHNT and CDR2 YYREEE (reference sequence). The CDR3 spans 16 residues. V dropped 4 bases and J dropped 0 bases, with 15 bases sitting between them. In DNA, the CDR3 is TGTGCCAGCAGCCCGCGTTCCACGACTAGCACAGATACGCAGTATTTT. This gives the protein CASSPRSTTSTDTQYF.

This clonotype was recorded at least ten times. This chain joins TRBV4-1 and TRBJ2-3; D is uncertain. The CDR3 runs 15 residues. The germline V gene encodes CDR1 MGHRA and CDR2 YSYEKL. V shed 0 bases and J shed 2 bases, with 9 bases lying between them. CDR3 amino acids: CASSQDGRTTDTQYF. CDR3 nucleotides: TGCGCCAGCAGCCAAGATGGAAGGACCACAGATACGCAGTATTTT.

This clonotype turned up a few times. The chain is built from TRBV23-1 and TRBJ1-1; possible D gene TRBD1, 5 bases. TRBV23-1 is sorted into the ORF group, with uncertain function. The CDR3 has 15 residues. V was shortened by 2 bases and J by 0 bases, with 10 bases between the two germline ends. The DNA for the CDR3 is TGCGCCAGCAGTCAACCGCAACAGGTGAACACTGAAGCTTTCTTT. It yields the protein CASSQPQQVNTEAFF.

This clonotype was recorded many times. The CDR3 loop is CASSLSAGELFF. CDR3 DNA: TGTGCCAGCAGCTTATCGGCCGGGGAGCTGTTTTTT. The chain couples TRBV7-3 to TRBJ2-2; no clear D gene. The V and J ends lost 2 bases and 6 bases respectively, with 4 bases between them. The germline V gene encodes CDR1 SGHTA and CDR2 FQGTGA. The CDR3 loop spans 12 amino acids.

The CDR3 sequence is CASSLDRTSPLHF. In DNA, the CDR3 is TGTGCCAGCTCGTTGGACAGAACTTCACCCCTCCACTTT. V and J are TRBV6-6 and TRBJ1-6, with a tentative D call TRBD1 (6 bases). The CDR3 spans 13 residues. Deletions cut 8 bases from V and 9 bases from J, with 14 bases between. Germline loops: CDR1 MNHNY, CDR2 SVGAGI (reference sequence).

In this sample, this clonotype turned up many times. CDR3 sequence reads: CASRIPGPRNEQFF. The DNA for the CDR3 is TGTGCCAGCAGAATACCGGGCCCCCGCAATGAGCAGTTCTTC. The V gene is TRBV12-3 or TRBV12-4, the J gene TRBJ2-1; D is unclear. This CDR3 has 14 amino acids. The V end lost 6 bases, the J end lost 6 bases, and 15 bases lay between the germline ends.

This clonotype was recorded at least ten times. The genes are TRBV7-8 and TRBJ1-3; D not resolved. This CDR3 is built from 15 residues. The ends were cut back, 5 bases at V and 0 bases at J, with 11 bases in the middle. Germline CDR1 reads SGHVS; CDR2 reads FQNEAQ. The CDR3 here is CASSGSTISGNTIYF. Written as DNA, the CDR3 is TGTGCCAGCAGCGGCAGTACAATCTCTGGAAACACCATATATTTT.

J is TRBJ2-2 and V is TRBV20-1, with TRBD2 identical over 9 bases. Germline values: CDR1 DFQATT, CDR2 SNEGSKA (reference sequence). V gave up 5 bases and J gave up 5 bases; unmatched junction bases: 6. There are 14 residues in the CDR3. CDR3 in amino acids: CSAVAGDGTGELFF. CDR3 in DNA: TGCAGTGCTGTAGCGGGGGACGGAACCGGGGAGCTGTTTTTT.

This clonotype was seen at least ten times. This chain uses TRBV12-3 or TRBV12-4 with TRBJ2-1; TRBD2 matches 10 bases. The CDR3 sequence is 15 residues long. The junction had 3 bases not matched to a gene; V was cut back by 1 base and J by 6 bases. CDR3 DNA: TGTGCCAGCAGTTTAGTAGCGGGGGGTTTCAATGAGCAGTTCTTC. It is translated as CASSLVAGGFNEQFF.

Ten or more counts support this clonotype. The chain is built from TRBV18 and TRBJ2-1, with TRBD1 matching over 10 bases. Trimming at V came to 3 bases and at J to 4 bases, leaving 6 bases not matched to a gene. This CDR3 spans 16 amino acids. Per the germline V gene, CDR1 is KGHSH and CDR2 is LQKENI. CDR3 nucleotide sequence: TGTGCCAGCTCACCCTATCGACAGGGGGCATACAATGAGCAGTTCTTC. It specifies CASSPYRQGAYNEQFF.

This clonotype has a handful of counts. This rearrangement joins TRBV6-4 to TRBJ2-2; D remains unclear. This CDR3 contains 13 residues. V was pared by 2 bases and J by 3 bases, with 4 bases between. CDR1 is MRHNA, CDR2 SNTAGT, per germline. CDR3 nucleotides: TGTGCCAGCAGTGACAGATACACCGGGGAGCTGTTTTTT. Encoded protein: CASSDRYTGELFF.

The sample holds a few counts of this clonotype. The chain links TRBV27 to TRBJ2-1, with 9 bases that match TRBD1. J lost 1 base, V lost 5 bases, and 3 bases had no gene match. The CDR3 is made up of 15 amino acids. Germline V gives CDR1 MNHEY, CDR2 SMNVEV (reference sequence). In DNA form, the CDR3 reads TGTGCCAGCAGTGTGGGACAGGGATCCTACAATGAGCAGTTCTTC. This sequence encodes CASSVGQGSYNEQFF.

This clonotype has ten or more counts. Here the CDR3 reads CSALDYSNQPQHF. The CDR3 DNA reads as TGCAGTGCTCTGGATTATAGCAATCAGCCCCAGCATTTT. V and J are TRBV20-1 and TRBJ1-5, with unresolved D. The CDR3 is 13 residues long. V lost 5 bases, J lost 0 bases, and 8 bases lay in between. Germline lookup yields CDR1 DFQATT and CDR2 SNEGSKA (reference sequence).

A few counts support this clonotype. The chain employs TRBV11-2 and TRBJ1-1; TRBD1 might be the D (5 bases). V lost 4 bases to trimming and J lost 4 bases, with 10 bases between them. Looked up from germline, CDR1 is SGHAT and CDR2 is FQNNGV. CDR3 length: 13 amino acids. CDR3 coding DNA: TGTGCCAGCAGCTCGACAGCTTTCACTGAAGCTTTCTTT. Translated: CASSSTAFTEAFF.

This clonotype was detected a few times. The CDR3: CASSYLSGIRSEYF. In DNA, the CDR3 is TGTGCCAGCAGTTACTTAAGTGGGATACGATCGGAGTACTTC. The chain joins TRBV6-2 or TRBV6-3 to TRBJ2-7, with D unclear. The germline V and J ends were trimmed by 1 base and 11 bases, with 18 bases remaining between them. The CDR3 spans 14 residues. Germline V gives CDR1 MNHEY, CDR2 SVGEGT.

This clonotype was counted many times. The chain carries TRBV6-1 and TRBJ1-1; the D is unclear. V lost 7 bases and J 4 bases, leaving 22 bases between the germline ends. Germline CDR1 reads MNHNS; CDR2 reads SASEGT. The CDR3 has 16 amino acids. The CDR3 here is CASTNRIGSLGTEAFF. The CDR3 DNA sequence: TGTGCCAGCACCAATAGGATTGGGTCCCTGGGCACTGAAGCTTTCTTT.

This clonotype is medium-sized by share. V and J are TRBV27 and TRBJ1-2, with 7 nucleotides matching TRBD1. V lost 5 bases, J lost 8 bases, and 8 bases stayed unmatched. There are 13 residues in the CDR3. The germline CDR1 and CDR2 sequences are MNHEY and SMNVEV (reference sequence). The CDR3 DNA sequence: TGTGCCAGCAGTGCGACAGGGACAAGGGGCTACACCTTC. It encodes CASSATGTRGYTF.